Following are 18 T cell receptor beta chains from one sample sequenced in a study of spatial heterogeneity in lung cancer. Study observations and caveats: Counts that tracked tumor mutation counts were those of expanded intratumoral alpha and beta TCRs.

These receptors' antigens are unknown. Indicated time point: sample taken at primary tumor resection. TCRdb re-called the 5' RACE reads with MiXCR, one entry per CDR3 protein. This sample carries around 20,000 distinct CDR3 sequences, approximately 3% of them seen once, and the ten largest clones take 7% to 9.5%. Sequences were derived from lung tumor tissue, sampled at surgery. The receptors were gathered from a male donor with early-stage non-small cell lung cancer.

This clonotype appeared many times. The rearrangement uses TRBV27 and TRBJ2-3; 7 bases line up with TRBD1. The CDR3 contains 13 residues. Germline CDR1 is MNHEY and CDR2 is SMNVEV (reference sequence). V shed 5 bases and J 4 bases; nucleotides not matched to a gene: 3. In DNA form, the CDR3 reads TGTGCCAGCAGTCGAGACAGGGCAGATACGCAGTATTTT. This sequence encodes CASSRDRADTQYF.

Ten or more counts support this clonotype. The chain has TRBV4-1 and TRBJ1-2; a possible D gene is TRBD1 (5 bases). V was shortened by 4 bases and J by 7 bases, with 19 bases between the two germline ends. This CDR3 region has 15 residues. The germline V gene encodes CDR1 MGHRA and CDR2 YSYEKL. The DNA of the CDR3 is TGCGCCAGCAGCCTCTACGGGGGAGGGGCCTCTGGCTACACCTTC. Translating gives CASSLYGGGASGYTF.

This clonotype was seen many times. The chain links TRBV6-2 or TRBV6-3 to TRBJ2-7; tentative D call: TRBD2 (5 bases). Trimming left V 6 bases short and J 5 bases short, with 20 bases between. Germline assignment: CDR1 MNHEY and CDR2 SVGEGT. This CDR3 spans 15 amino acids. The chain's CDR3 is CASRPSSGGFHEQYF. The CDR3 bases are TGTGCCAGCAGGCCTTCGTCGGGCGGGTTCCACGAGCAGTACTTC.

This clonotype was seen many times. V and J are TRBV7-9 and TRBJ1-1; D gene unclear. Looked up from germline, CDR1 is SEHNR and CDR2 is FQNEAQ (reference sequence). The CDR3 has 13 amino acids. The V gene lost 1 base and the J gene lost 3 bases, with 6 bases spanning the gap. CDR3 DNA sequence: TGTGCCAGCAGCTTAGTCCCCTACACTGAAGCTTTCTTT. It codes for CASSLVPYTEAFF.

This clonotype was seen many times. The chain combines TRBV5-1 with TRBJ2-1, with TRBD2 as a possible D gene (7 bases). Between the trimmed V and J ends, which lost 5 bases and 5 bases, there was a span of 14 bases. CDR3 length: 14 amino acids. CDR1 and CDR2 from the germline V gene are SGHRS and YFSETQ. The CDR3 DNA is TGCGCCAGCAGGCCGGGGGGCTTCCACAATGAGCAGTTCTTC. The encoded protein is CASRPGGFHNEQFF.

There are many counts of this clonotype. V is TRBV12-3 or TRBV12-4 and J is TRBJ1-1; the D is unclear. Trimming cost V 1 base and J 8 bases, with 8 bases left between them. This CDR3 has 12 residues. CDR3 residues: CASSLEIGEAFF. The CDR3 bases are TGTGCCAGCAGTTTAGAGATCGGGGAAGCTTTCTTT.

V is TRBV20-1 and J is TRBJ2-1, with 7 bases matching TRBD2. Looked up from germline, CDR1 is DFQATT and CDR2 is SNEGSKA (reference sequence). Germline trimming cut 3 bases from V and 6 bases from J; bases unmatched to any gene: 5. The CDR3 runs to 13 residues. Here the CDR3 DNA reads TGCAGTGCTAGCGGGACGGGGGGCAATGAGCAGTTCTTC. The encoded protein is CSASGTGGNEQFF.

Judged by abundance, this clonotype is large. The rearrangement links TRBV29-1 to TRBJ1-1, with unresolved D. The CDR3 is 12 amino acids. The V gene's germline CDR1 is SQVTM and CDR2 ANQGSEA. Trimming removed 4 bases at V and 1 base at J, with 7 bases between. CDR3 nucleotide sequence: TGCAGCGTTGGTTCCGCGAACACTGAAGCTTTCTTT. Protein product: CSVGSANTEAFF.

Sample share makes this clonotype medium-sized (0.01 to 0.1%). In nucleotides, the CDR3 is TGTGCCAGCAGTTTATCTCAGGGTTATCAGCTCTTCGAGCAGTACTTC. This sequence encodes CASSLSQGYQLFEQYF. The chain employs TRBV27 and TRBJ2-7, with D possibly being TRBD1 (5 bases). The germline V gene encodes CDR1 MNHEY and CDR2 SMNVEV (reference sequence). The CDR3 spans 16 residues. Trimming pared 0 bases from V and 6 bases from J, leaving 18 bases between.

The table lists this clonotype with many counts. The CDR3 sequence is CASSYTPGTGDQPQHF. DNA for the CDR3: TGTGCCAGCAGTTACACACCCGGGACAGGCGATCAGCCCCAGCATTTT. This chain links TRBV6-6 with TRBJ1-5; 8 bases fit TRBD1. V shed 2 bases, J shed 5 bases, and the junction held 8 bases outside the gene matches. The CDR3 extends over 16 amino acids. Per the germline V gene, CDR1 is MNHNY and CDR2 is SVGAGI (reference sequence).

This clonotype was counted ten times or more. The chain has TRBV28 and TRBJ2-1; D is uncertain. The CDR3 totals 12 residues. The germline V gene encodes CDR1 MDHEN and CDR2 SYDVKM. With 4 bases removed from V and 8 bases from J, the gap between germline ends came to 9 bases. As DNA, the CDR3 is TGTGCCAGCAGTTCTCGGAGAGATGAGCAGTTCTTC. It codes for CASSSRRDEQFF.

V is TRBV20-1 and J is TRBJ1-3, with unresolved D. The CDR3 spans 14 residues. Germline loops: CDR1 DFQATT, CDR2 SNEGSKA (reference sequence). V lost 1 base and J 4 bases, leaving 11 bases between the germline ends. The CDR3, as DNA: TGCAGTGCTAGAGCGCCGGAATCCGGAAACACCATATATTTT. Amino acids: CSARAPESGNTIYF.

This clonotype was picked up many times. The chain carries TRBV28 and TRBJ1-1; D remains unclear. Germline CDR1 reads MDHEN; CDR2 reads SYDVKM. The V end was cut by 2 bases, the J end by 0 bases, with 19 bases between. CDR3 length: 18 residues. The CDR3: CASSLPQVWIGMNTEAFF. CDR3 DNA sequence: TGTGCCAGCAGTTTACCCCAAGTGTGGATAGGGATGAACACTGAAGCTTTCTTT. The entire variable domain, with the rest obtained from reference TRBV28 and TRBJ1-1, is as follows: DVKVTQSSRYLVKRTGEKVFLECVQDMDHENMFWYRQDPGLGLRLIYFSYDVKMKEKGDIPEGYSVSREKKERFSLILESASTNQTSMYLCASSLPQVWIGMNTEAFFGQGTRLTVV.

This clonotype was seen repeatedly, ten times or more. The chain links TRBV6-5 to TRBJ1-2, with 10 bases that match TRBD1. The germline CDR1 and CDR2 sequences are MNHEY and SVGAGI. The CDR3 is made up of 15 amino acids. J was trimmed by 4 bases and V by 1 base; bases with no gene match: 3. DNA of the CDR3: TGTGCCAGCAGTTACTGGGACAGGGGCTCCTATGGCTACACCTTC. Translated, it gives CASSYWDRGSYGYTF.

This clonotype occurred many times. The rearrangement joins TRBV9 to TRBJ2-3, with D perhaps being TRBD1 or TRBD2 (6 bases each). Trimming cost V 0 bases and J 1 base, with 9 bases left between them. Looked up from germline, CDR1 is SGDLS and CDR2 is YYNGEE. CDR3 length: 15 residues. The CDR3 spells CASSVGGGRTDTQYF. As DNA, the CDR3 is TGTGCCAGCAGCGTAGGAGGGGGGCGCACAGATACGCAGTATTTT.

This clonotype was counted ten times or more. The chain links TRBV7-9 to TRBJ2-3; D might be TRBD1 (6 bases). This CDR3 has 15 amino acids. Trimming cost V 2 bases and J 2 bases, with 11 bases left between them. Germline V gene sequence: CDR1 SEHNR, CDR2 FQNEAQ (reference sequence). CDR3 nucleotide sequence: TGTGCCAGCAGCTTATCACAGGGCCACACAGATACGCAGTATTTT. Its protein is CASSLSQGHTDTQYF.

This clonotype was counted many times. The V gene is TRBV7-2, the J gene TRBJ1-5; no reliable D call. The ends were cut back, 3 bases at V and 5 bases at J, with 14 bases in the middle. This CDR3 is built from 15 residues. From germline, CDR1 is SGHTA and CDR2 FQGNSA. CDR3 loop: CASSFRWSADQPQHF. CDR3 bases: TGTGCCAGCAGCTTCCGCTGGTCAGCCGATCAGCCCCAGCATTTT.

This clonotype has a count of ten or more. V usage is TRBV20-1 and J usage is TRBJ1-5; the D is unclear. This CDR3 comprises 14 residues. From germline, CDR1 is DFQATT and CDR2 SNEGSKA (reference sequence). V lost 4 bases, J lost 0 bases, and 10 bases lay in between. The CDR3 sequence: CSAIEGYSNQPQHF. The CDR3 DNA follows: TGCAGTGCTATCGAAGGTTATAGCAATCAGCCCCAGCATTTT.